This T cell receptor beta chain was observed in a study of control samples from healthy donors and cancer patients. Produced via immunoSEQ multiplex PCR; TCRdb's table is partial and in-frame only. Here the sample spans thousands of clones, more than 70% being singletons. The CDR3 totals 12 residues. Germline V gene data show CDR1 as MNHEY and CDR2 as SMNVEV (reference sequence). The V and J ends lost 1 base and 7 bases respectively, with 4 bases between them. The chain couples TRBV27 to TRBJ2-2; unclear D gene. The specimen was PBMCs. The sequence was obtained from a man in his 70s with lung cancer. In DNA, the CDR3 is TGTGCCAGCAGTTTATATGGCGGGGAGCTGTTTTTT. Its translation is CASSLYGGELFF.